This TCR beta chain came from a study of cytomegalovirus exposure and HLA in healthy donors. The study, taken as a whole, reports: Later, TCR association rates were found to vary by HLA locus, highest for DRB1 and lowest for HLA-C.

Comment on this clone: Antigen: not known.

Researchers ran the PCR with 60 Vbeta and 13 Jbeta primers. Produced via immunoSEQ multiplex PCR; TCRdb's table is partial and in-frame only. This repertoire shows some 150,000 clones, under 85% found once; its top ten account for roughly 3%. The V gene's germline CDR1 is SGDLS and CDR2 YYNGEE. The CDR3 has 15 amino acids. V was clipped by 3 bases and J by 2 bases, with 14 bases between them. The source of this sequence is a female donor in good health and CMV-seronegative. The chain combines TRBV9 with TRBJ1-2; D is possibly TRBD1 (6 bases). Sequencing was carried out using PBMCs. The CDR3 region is CASSARRGHNYGYTF. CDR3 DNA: TGTGCCAGCAGCGCCAGGCGGGGGCACAACTATGGCTACACCTTC.